This is a list of T cell receptor beta chains from one sample in a study of cytomegalovirus exposure and HLA in healthy donors. Measured with immunoSEQ multiplex PCR; TCRdb has only the in-frame clones, and not every one. The sample yields about 120,000 clones, 77% seen once. The sample taken for sequencing was PBMCs. The receptors originated from a man between 18 and 35 years old in good health and CMV-seropositive. Each CDR3 is given with its conserved first and last residue. The D gene is left open where the match is weak. A clone size is listed for some rows: how often the clone was seen (once, few, many), or a class if it is expanded.

D	size	J	V	CDR3	DNA
-	-	TRBJ1-4	TRBV19	CASSFDSFATNEKLFF	TGTGCCAGTAGCTTCGACAGCTTTGCAACTAATGAAAAACTGTTTTTT
-	-	TRBJ1-2	TRBV6-6	CAGSRGDYGYTF	TGTGCCGGTAGTCGGGGGGACTATGGCTACACCTTC
-	-	TRBJ2-7	TRBV9	CASSVGWGPPYEQYF	TGTGCCAGCAGCGTAGGATGGGGCCCGCCCTACGAGCAGTACTTC
-	-	TRBJ1-2	TRBV19	CATLGGQPMNYGYTF	TGTGCCACCCTTGGAGGTCAGCCTATGAACTATGGCTACACCTTC
TRBD1	-	TRBJ2-1	TRBV5-1	CASSLRTGDYNEQFF	TGCGCCAGCAGCTTGAGAACAGGGGACTACAATGAGCAGTTCTTC
-	-	TRBJ2-7	TRBV28	CASSFGRAGTYEQYF	TGTGCCAGCAGTTTCGGCCGGGCGGGGACCTACGAGCAGTACTTC
TRBD2	-	TRBJ2-7	TRBV27	CASSLRTSIDEQYF	TGTGCCAGCAGTCTTCGGACTAGCATAGACGAGCAGTACTTC
TRBD2	-	TRBJ2-7	TRBV19	CASSIAGDSYEQYF	TGTGCCAGTAGTATCGCGGGGGACTCCTACGAGCAGTACTTC
-	-	TRBJ1-4	TRBV28	CASSLWGAVTNEKLFF	TGTGCCAGCAGTTTATGGGGGGCGGTAACTAATGAAAAACTGTTTTTT
TRBD1	-	TRBJ1-5	TRBV6-5	CASSPRQGSNQPQHF	TGTGCCAGCAGTCCCAGACAGGGAAGCAATCAGCCCCAGCATTTT
TRBD1	-	TRBJ1-1	TRBV6-4	CASSITGARDTEAFF	TGTGCCAGCAGCATAACAGGGGCCCGGGACACTGAAGCTTTCTTT
-	-	TRBJ2-1	TRBV7-9	CASSLAGGRYNEQFF	TGTGCCAGCAGCTTAGCGGGGGGTCGCTACAATGAGCAGTTCTTC
-	-	TRBJ1-2	TRBV5-8	CASSLEVPYGYTF	TGTGCCAGCAGCTTAGAGGTCCCCTATGGCTACACCTTC
TRBD1	-	TRBJ2-1	TRBV19	CASSIDAGGVQFF	TGTGCCAGTAGTATAGATGCAGGGGGAGTTCAGTTCTTC
TRBD1	-	TRBJ1-2	TRBV5-4	CASSDRVGSSNYGYTF	TGTGCCAGCAGCGACAGGGTGGGGAGCAGCAACTATGGCTACACCTTC
-	few	TRBJ1-1	TRBV4-2	CASSHETEGDTEAFF	TGTGCCAGCAGCCACGAAACAGAGGGTGACACTGAAGCTTTCTTT
TRBD2	-	TRBJ2-5	TRBV5-1	CASSWSGGQETQYF	TGCGCCAGCAGCTGGTCCGGGGGGCAAGAGACCCAGTACTTC
TRBD2	-	TRBJ2-1	TRBV15	CATCKIIGTSGGAVISNEQFF	TGTGCCACGTGCAAAATAATCGGAACTAGCGGGGGGGCCGTGATATCCAATGAGCAGTTCTTC
-	-	TRBJ1-1	TRBV30	CASLRAVTEAFF	TGTGCCTCCTTGCGGGCGGTCACTGAAGCTTTCTTT
TRBD1	-	TRBJ1-2	TRBV2	CASSSTGDYGYTF	TGTGCCAGCAGCTCCACAGGGGACTATGGCTACACCTTC
-	-	TRBJ1-2	TRBV6-6	CASKGGGMEGYGYTF	TGTGCCAGCAAGGGCGGGGGGATGGAGGGCTATGGCTACACCTTC
-	-	TRBJ2-3	TRBV13	CASSTSRYSTDTQYF	TGTGCCAGCAGCACTAGCAGATATAGCACAGATACGCAGTATTTT
TRBD1	-	TRBJ1-4	TRBV5-8	CASSKVQGGGEKLFF	TGTGCCAGCAGCAAAGTCCAGGGGGGAGGTGAAAAACTGTTTTTT
-	once	TRBJ2-7	TRBV19	CASSSGTLVFGEQYF	TGTGCCAGTAGTTCCGGGACACTGGTATTTGGAGAGCAGTACTTC
-	few	TRBJ1-2	TRBV27	CASTTGDYNYGYTF	TGTGCCAGCACTACAGGAGATTATAACTATGGCTACACCTTC
-	-	TRBJ2-3	TRBV10-1	CASSFDRIETTSTDTQYF	TGCGCCAGCAGTTTCGACAGAATCGAAACAACTAGCACAGATACGCAGTATTTT
TRBD1	-	TRBJ2-2	TRBV7-9	CASSGQGGITGELFF	TGTGCCAGCAGCGGACAGGGAGGTATTACCGGGGAGCTGTTTTTT
-	-	TRBJ1-5	TRBV19	CASCSGGNQPQHF	TGTGCCAGTTGCTCAGGGGGCAATCAGCCCCAGCATTTT
-	-	TRBJ2-7	TRBV7-9	CASSPWRTYEQYF	TGTGCCAGCAGCCCGTGGCGGACCTACGAGCAGTACTTC
-	-	TRBJ1-6	TRBV9	CASSPHSNPADSPLHF	TGTGCCAGCAGCCCTCACAGCAATCCCGCCGATTCACCCCTCCACTTT
-	-	TRBJ1-6	TRBV7-2	CASSSMTDSPLHF	TGTGCCAGCAGCTCGATGACAGATTCACCCCTCCACTTT
TRBD1	-	TRBJ2-5	TRBV9	CASSLRDSPPMETQYF	TGTGCCAGCAGCTTACGGGACAGCCCTCCAATGGAGACCCAGTACTTC